Listed here are 12 T cell receptor beta chains from one sample, sequenced in a study of cytomegalovirus exposure and HLA in healthy donors. Primers included in the PCR were 60 Vbeta and 13 Jbeta primers. Only in-frame clones appear in the TCRdb table, and some are missing; sequencing was by immunoSEQ multiplex PCR. The top ten clones hold about 2% of a sample with about 280,000 clones, over 85% of them seen once. Sequenced: PBMCs. The origin of the receptors is a young woman in good health and CMV-seronegative.

This chain joins TRBV6-6 and TRBJ2-3, with 11 bases matching TRBD1. The CDR3 contains 15 residues. V was clipped by 6 bases and J by 6 bases; unmatched bases: 8. Germline loops: CDR1 MNHNY, CDR2 SVGAGI (reference sequence). The CDR3 spells CASSYRGQGGDTQYF. The CDR3 nucleotides read TGTGCCAGCAGCTATCGGGGACAGGGGGGGGATACGCAGTATTTT.

This CDR3 reads CASSLGTGVRDTQYF. DNA of the CDR3: TGTGCCAGCAGTTTGGGGACAGGGGTACGGGATACGCAGTATTTT. The genes are TRBV27 and TRBJ2-3, with TRBD1 matching over 10 bases. V gave up 3 bases and J gave up 6 bases; unmatched junction bases: 6. In germline, CDR1 is MNHEY, CDR2 SMNVEV (reference sequence). The CDR3 is 15 residues long.

The chain recombines TRBV6-6 with TRBJ1-5, with D unclear. The germline V gene has CDR1 MNHNY and CDR2 SVGAGI (reference sequence). Trimming removed 2 bases from V and 2 bases from J, with 13 bases in between. The CDR3 covers 16 residues. In DNA, the CDR3 is TGTGCCAGCAGTTACACCTCCGAAGGAGGCAATCAGCCCCAGCATTTT. As protein: CASSYTSEGGNQPQHF.

This clone was seen a single time. The chain carries TRBV19 and TRBJ1-2; TRBD1 might be the D (5 bases). Germline V gene sequence: CDR1 LNHDA, CDR2 SQIVND (reference sequence). The CDR3 totals 13 residues. Trimming pared 3 bases from V and 4 bases from J, leaving 9 bases between. This CDR3 is CASSMSGFYGYTF. Here the CDR3 DNA reads TGTGCCAGTAGTATGTCAGGGTTCTATGGCTACACCTTC.

This CDR3 reads CASSYLDRGTEAFF. The CDR3 DNA is TGTGCCAGCAGTTATTTGGACAGGGGCACTGAAGCTTTCTTT. The chain has TRBV6-6 and TRBJ1-1, with 9 positions matching TRBD1. The length of the CDR3 is 14 residues. Germline V gives CDR1 MNHNY, CDR2 SVGAGI (reference sequence). The ends lost 3 bases at V and 4 bases at J; junction bases unmatched: 3.

The rearrangement joins TRBV5-1 to TRBJ2-5; D may be TRBD2 (5 bases). The V gene lost 2 bases and the J gene lost 2 bases, with 13 bases spanning the gap. The CDR3 spans 15 residues. Germline values: CDR1 SGHRS, CDR2 YFSETQ. The CDR3 DNA reads as TGCGCCAGCAGCTTTTTAGGCGGGCCACAAGAGACCCAGTACTTC. It specifies CASSFLGGPQETQYF.

The genes are TRBV6-5 and TRBJ2-6; TRBD1 might be the D (6 bases). CDR1 is MNHEY, CDR2 SVGAGI, per germline. V was pared by 5 bases and J by 4 bases, with 12 bases between. The CDR3 totals 15 residues. The CDR3 coding sequence is TGTGCCAGCAGTCGCACAGGGTACGGGGCCAACGTCCTGACTTTC. Translating it yields CASSRTGYGANVLTF.

This clone was counted a single time. This chain connects TRBV2 to TRBJ1-6; no definite D call. Trimming removed 6 bases from V and 7 bases from J, with 7 bases in between. Germline V CDR1 and CDR2: SNHLY, FYNNEI. This CDR3 spans 12 amino acids. The CDR3 loop reads CASRFLNSPLHF. The CDR3, as DNA: TGTGCCAGCAGATTTCTGAATTCACCCCTCCACTTT. Together with reference TRBV2 and TRBJ1-6, the CDR3 gives the full variable domain: EPEVTQTPSHQVTQMGQEVILRCVPISNHLYFYWYRQILGQKVEFLVSFYNNEISEKSEIFDDQFSVERPDGSNFTLKIRSTKLEDSAMYFCASRFLNSPLHFGNGTRLTVT.

This clone was counted a single time. The chain employs TRBV18 and TRBJ1-1, with D uncertain. V lost 0 bases, J lost 7 bases, and 12 bases lay in between. The germline V gene has CDR1 KGHSH and CDR2 LQKENI. The CDR3 runs to 14 residues. The CDR3: CASSPPFGIVEAFF. DNA for the CDR3: TGTGCCAGCTCACCACCGTTCGGGATAGTTGAAGCTTTCTTT.

This clone was counted once. This sequence joins TRBV6-5 and TRBJ1-2; 7 positions agree with TRBD1. This CDR3 region has 13 residues. Looked up from germline, CDR1 is MNHEY and CDR2 is SVGAGI. V shed 5 bases, J shed 5 bases, and the junction held 5 bases outside the gene matches. The CDR3 DNA follows: TGTGCCAGCAGTAGAAACAGGGGATATGGCTACACCTTC. The encoded protein is CASSRNRGYGYTF.

The rearrangement joins TRBV13 to TRBJ2-7, with TRBD1 identical over 7 bases. This CDR3 has 14 residues. With 2 bases clipped from V and 5 bases from J, the junction kept 6 bases outside the gene matches. The germline CDR1 and CDR2 sequences are PRHDT and FYEKMQ (reference sequence). CDR3 protein: CASSLNRGRHEQYF. The CDR3 DNA follows: TGTGCCAGCAGCTTAAACAGGGGCCGACACGAGCAGTACTTC.

The chain has TRBV2 and TRBJ1-1; no reliable D call. V lost 3 bases to trimming and J lost 10 bases, with 21 bases between them. The V gene's germline CDR1 is SNHLY and CDR2 FYNNEI. This CDR3 has 15 residues. The CDR3 DNA follows: TGTGCCAGCAGTGAGGATTTTAGGGCCCAAAGCGGAGCTTTCTTT. Translated, it gives CASSEDFRAQSGAFF.